This TCR beta chain comes out of a study of metastatic and nonmetastatic thyroid tumors. This CDR3 comprises 16 residues. The germline V gene has CDR1 MNHNS and CDR2 SASEGT. V lost 6 bases, J lost 1 base, and 13 bases lay in between. All patients were treatment-naive before thyroid surgery. TCRdb ran MiXCR on the PCR reads. The sample holds 85,000 to 100,000 clones; 9.5% to 15% are singletons and the top ten take over 9%. This sequence originates from a female donor with papillary thyroid cancer or a benign thyroid nodule (not recorded which). Some clones in this sample may be carry-over from other donors' samples. The sequencing sample was made of blood. This chain joins TRBV6-1 and TRBJ2-6; D call uncertain. CDR3 region: CASSSPQASGANVLTF. The CDR3 coding sequence is TGTGCCAGCAGCAGCCCCCAGGCGTCTGGGGCCAACGTCCTGACTTTC.